This T cell receptor (beta chain) was identified in a study of T cell responses to AZD1222 COVID-19 vaccine (dated by TCRdb to the early 2020s). A note on the overall study: AZD1222 recipients with second doses at about 4 weeks or about 12 weeks were pooled, because spike-specific TCR depth and breadth did not differ between schedules. TCR sequencing covered fewer than 250 trial participants: nearly 210 given two doses of AZD1222 and 26 given two doses of MenACWY control vaccine. Trial participants were enrolled by age into 18-55, 56-69 and 70-plus year subgroups, with about 150, 28 and 57 TCR-sequenced participants respectively. On the study overall, not on this receptor specifically: The vaccine-associated CD4 TCRs covered the entire spike protein, and the dominant responses fell in regions 160-218 and 743-854. After two AZD1222 doses, spike-specific TCR breadth and depth were significantly higher than at day 0 and than in MenACWY recipients. Because no samples from the day 14 peak response were available, repertoires could be characterized only after the peak T cell response. Participants were mostly white British and included more females than males, and it was suggested by the authors that clonal diversity may have been underestimated. Conclusions about previously exposed vaccinees were limited because only a handful of AZD1222 recipients were SARS-CoV-2 seropositive at baseline. Nearly half of unique spike-specific TCRs reportedly recognized epitopes outside regions mutated in the B.1.351 and B.1.1.7 variants. The 56-69-year group was small, and its depth increase did not reach significance, likely because of low power.

The CDR3 regions of human TCRbeta chains were subjected to immunosequencing. The paper's processing steps were these. TCRs in the repertoires were compared against a reference library of SARS-CoV-2-specific TCRs that had been generated with the MIRA antigen-specificity platform. Breadth meant the fraction of unique TCRs that were SARS-CoV-2-associated, whereas depth meant the fraction of total T cells that were SARS-CoV-2-associated. Using the MIRA data, each spike-specific TCR was assigned both to the spike region to which the TCR was reactive and to a CD4 or CD8 class. Log10-transformed breadth and depth values were compared by one-way ANOVA with Sidak's multiple comparisons tests. The table was pulled from immuneACCESS by TCRdb, which kept in-frame rearrangements only. Such tables lose some clones; where checked, under half of the loss comes from unresolved V genes, and the rest has no known cause. Clone size and the V and J calls come from that table; the DNA yielded D and trimming. The sample yields around 100,000 clones; 90% were counted once. Together, the top ten hold around 1.3% of the sample.

Points on this clone: The specificity of this receptor is unknown. The record has no base qualities; no much larger clone is one base away.

Reading the germline V gene gives CDR1 SGHRS and CDR2 YFSETQ. V loses 4 bases of germline sequence and J loses 6 bases, and the interval between the two ends is 18 bases. From the cysteine up to the phenylalanine, the CDR3 has a length of 15 residues. Only the CDR3 DNA is retained, 45 bases long and in frame from the first base. Reading the label with the study, this specimen's time point is: baseline before first vaccination. Samples from vaccinated people were obtained from the UK trials COV001 and COV002, which included a single-blind randomized controlled phase 2/3 trial of AZD1222 (ChAdOx1 nCoV-19) in healthy adults. Trial participant PBMC samples were collected at day 0 and day 28 after the second dose for TCRbeta chain sequencing.

The rearrangement combines TRBV5-1 with TRBJ2-3; a weak D assignment points to TRBD1 (6 bases agree). The specimen comprised peripheral blood, sampled on day 0 of AZD1222 vaccination. The TCR was taken from an adult in good health. CDR3 reads: CASSLNRVYVDTQYF. The sequence in DNA is TGCGCCAGCAGCCTCAACAGGGTTTACGTGGATACGCAGTATTTT.